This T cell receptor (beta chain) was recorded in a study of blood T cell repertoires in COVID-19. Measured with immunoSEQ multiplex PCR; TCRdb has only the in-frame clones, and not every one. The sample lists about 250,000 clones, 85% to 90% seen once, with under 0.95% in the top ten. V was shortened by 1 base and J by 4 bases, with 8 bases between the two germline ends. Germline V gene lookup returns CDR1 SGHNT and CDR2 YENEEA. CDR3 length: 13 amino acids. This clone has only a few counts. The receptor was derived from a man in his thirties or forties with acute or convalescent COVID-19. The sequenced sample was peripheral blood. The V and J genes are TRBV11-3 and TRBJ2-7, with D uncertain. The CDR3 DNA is TGTGCCAGCAGCTTAGTACCGGAGTACGAGCAGTACTTC. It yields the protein CASSLVPEYEQYF.